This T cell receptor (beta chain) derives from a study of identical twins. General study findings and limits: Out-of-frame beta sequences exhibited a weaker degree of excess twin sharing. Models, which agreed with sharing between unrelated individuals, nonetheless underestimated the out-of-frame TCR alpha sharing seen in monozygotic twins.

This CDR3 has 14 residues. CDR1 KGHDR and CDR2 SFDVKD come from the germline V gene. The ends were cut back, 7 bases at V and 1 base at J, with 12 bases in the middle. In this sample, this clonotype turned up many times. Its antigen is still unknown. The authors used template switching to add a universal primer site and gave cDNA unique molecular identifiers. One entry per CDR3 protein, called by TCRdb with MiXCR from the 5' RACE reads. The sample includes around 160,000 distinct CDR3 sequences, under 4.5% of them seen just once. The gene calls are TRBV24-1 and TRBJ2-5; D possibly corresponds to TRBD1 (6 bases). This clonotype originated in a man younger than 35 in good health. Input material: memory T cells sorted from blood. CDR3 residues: CATSTWTAQETQYF. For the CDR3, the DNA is TGTGCCACCAGCACCTGGACAGCCCAAGAGACCCAGTACTTC.